One sample yielded the 2 T cell receptor beta chains listed below, sequenced in a study of blood T cell repertoires in COVID-19 (dated by TCRdb to between 2020 and 2021). Library creation used the immunoSEQ multiplex PCR assay. TCRdb mirrors the immuneACCESS table, restricted to in-frame sequences. Some clones are absent from its copies; in checked studies, under half trace to an unresolved V gene, and the reason for the others is unknown. The sample yields some 90,000 clones; 85% to 90% were counted once. Of the sample, around 4.7% is held by the ten largest clones. The sequencing input was peripheral blood. The receptors were gathered from an elderly woman with active or convalescent COVID-19.

The chain links TRBV7-2 to TRBJ2-5, with 13 nucleotides matching TRBD2. The J segment lost 4 bases and the V segment lost 6 bases, leaving 8 bases of the junction unmatched. CDR1 and CDR2 (germline): SGHTA, FQGNSA. The CDR3 sequence is 16 residues long. CDR3 loop: CASRGLAGKGGETQYF. The CDR3 DNA follows: TGTGCCAGCAGGGGACTAGCGGGAAAGGGAGGAGAGACCCAGTACTTC.

V and J are TRBV27 and TRBJ2-7; unclear D gene. Germline V gives CDR1 MNHEY, CDR2 SMNVEV (reference sequence). This CDR3 spans 13 amino acids. Trimming removed 3 bases at V and 3 bases at J, with 9 bases between. CDR3 sequence (DNA): TGTGCCAGCAGTTTTGGGCACCTCTACGAGCAGTACTTC. Protein product: CASSFGHLYEQYF.